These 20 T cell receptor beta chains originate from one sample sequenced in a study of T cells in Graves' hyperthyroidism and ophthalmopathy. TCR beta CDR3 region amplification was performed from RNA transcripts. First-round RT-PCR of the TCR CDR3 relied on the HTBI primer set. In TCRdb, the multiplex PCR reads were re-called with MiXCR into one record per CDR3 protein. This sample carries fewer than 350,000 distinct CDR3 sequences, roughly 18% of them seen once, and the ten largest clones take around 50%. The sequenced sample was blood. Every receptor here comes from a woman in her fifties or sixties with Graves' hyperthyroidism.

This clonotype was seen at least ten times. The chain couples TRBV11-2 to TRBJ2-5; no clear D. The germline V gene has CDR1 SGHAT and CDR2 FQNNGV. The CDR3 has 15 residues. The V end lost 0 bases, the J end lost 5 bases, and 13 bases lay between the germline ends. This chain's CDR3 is CASSLELRPRETQYF. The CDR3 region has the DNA TGTGCCAGCAGCTTAGAATTGAGGCCAAGGGAGACCCAGTACTTC.

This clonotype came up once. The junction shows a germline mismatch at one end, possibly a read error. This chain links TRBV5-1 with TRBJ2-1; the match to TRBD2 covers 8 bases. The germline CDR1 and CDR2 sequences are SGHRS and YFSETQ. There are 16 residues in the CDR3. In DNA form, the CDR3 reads TGCGCCGGCAGCTTGGTAACTAGCGGTCCCTACAATGAGCAGTTCTTC. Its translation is CAGSLVTSGPYNEQFF.

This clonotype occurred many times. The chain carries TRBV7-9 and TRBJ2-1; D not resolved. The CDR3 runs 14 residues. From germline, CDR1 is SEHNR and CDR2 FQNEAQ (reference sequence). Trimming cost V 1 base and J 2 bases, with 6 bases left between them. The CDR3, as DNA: TGTGCCAGCAGCTTAGTCGAAGCCTACAATGAGCAGTTCTTC. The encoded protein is CASSLVEAYNEQFF.

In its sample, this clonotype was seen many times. CDR3 bases: TGTGCCAGCAGTTTTCCCGGACAGGGTGACAATGAGCAGTTCTTC. Its protein is CASSFPGQGDNEQFF. The V and J genes are TRBV12-3 or TRBV12-4 and TRBJ2-1; TRBD1 matches 8 bases. This CDR3 is built from 15 residues. V dropped 3 bases and J dropped 5; count of bases not matched to a gene: 6.

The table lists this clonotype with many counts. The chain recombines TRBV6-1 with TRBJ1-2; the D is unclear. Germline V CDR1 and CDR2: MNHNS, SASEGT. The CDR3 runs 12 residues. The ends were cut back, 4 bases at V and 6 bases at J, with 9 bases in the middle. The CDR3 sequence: CASSGGWDGYTF. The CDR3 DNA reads TGTGCCAGCAGTGGAGGTTGGGATGGCTACACCTTC.

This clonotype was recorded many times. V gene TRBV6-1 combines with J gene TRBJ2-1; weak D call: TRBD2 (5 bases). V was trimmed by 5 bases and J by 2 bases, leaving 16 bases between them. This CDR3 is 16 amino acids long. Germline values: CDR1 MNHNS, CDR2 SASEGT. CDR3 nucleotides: TGTGCCAGCAGTCCCTCTAGCTCTGTGGCCTACAATGAGCAGTTCTTC. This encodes CASSPSSSVAYNEQFF.

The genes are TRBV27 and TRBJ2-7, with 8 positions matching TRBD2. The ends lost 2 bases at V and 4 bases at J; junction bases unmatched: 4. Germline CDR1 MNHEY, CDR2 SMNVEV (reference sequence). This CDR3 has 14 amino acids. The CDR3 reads CASSLREGGYEQYV. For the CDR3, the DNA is TGTGCCAGCAGTTTACGGGAGGGGGGGTACGAGCAGTACGTC.

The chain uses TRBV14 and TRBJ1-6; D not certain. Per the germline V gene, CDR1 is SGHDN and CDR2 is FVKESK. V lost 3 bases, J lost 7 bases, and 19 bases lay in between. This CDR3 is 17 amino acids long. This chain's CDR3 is CASSQGVLGGWNSPLHF. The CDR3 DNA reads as TGTGCCAGCAGCCAGGGTGTACTAGGAGGATGGAATTCACCCCTCCACTTT.

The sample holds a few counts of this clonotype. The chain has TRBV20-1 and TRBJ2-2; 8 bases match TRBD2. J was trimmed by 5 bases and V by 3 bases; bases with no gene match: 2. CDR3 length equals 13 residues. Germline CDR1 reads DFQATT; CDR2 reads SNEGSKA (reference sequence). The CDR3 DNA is TGCAGTGCTAGTGAGCGGGAGACCGGGGAGCTGTTTTTT. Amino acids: CSASERETGELFF.

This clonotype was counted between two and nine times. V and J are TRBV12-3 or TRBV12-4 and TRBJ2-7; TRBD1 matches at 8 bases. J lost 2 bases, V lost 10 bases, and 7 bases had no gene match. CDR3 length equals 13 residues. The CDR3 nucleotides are TGTGCCACCGGGGGACAGGTTCCCTACGAGCAGTACTTC. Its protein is CATGGQVPYEQYF.

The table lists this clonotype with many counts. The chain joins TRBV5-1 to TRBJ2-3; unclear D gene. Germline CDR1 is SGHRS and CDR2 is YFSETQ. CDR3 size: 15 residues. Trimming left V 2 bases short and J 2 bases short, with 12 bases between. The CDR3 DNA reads TGCGCCAGCAGCTTTGAAGGATCACCCACAGATACGCAGTATTTT. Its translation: CASSFEGSPTDTQYF.

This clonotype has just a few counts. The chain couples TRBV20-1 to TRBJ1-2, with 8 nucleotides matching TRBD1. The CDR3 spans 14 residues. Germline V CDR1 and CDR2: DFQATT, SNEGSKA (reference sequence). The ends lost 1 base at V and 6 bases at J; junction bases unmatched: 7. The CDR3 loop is CSARVTGEVHGYTF. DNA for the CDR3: TGCAGTGCTAGAGTGACAGGGGAGGTGCATGGCTACACCTTC.

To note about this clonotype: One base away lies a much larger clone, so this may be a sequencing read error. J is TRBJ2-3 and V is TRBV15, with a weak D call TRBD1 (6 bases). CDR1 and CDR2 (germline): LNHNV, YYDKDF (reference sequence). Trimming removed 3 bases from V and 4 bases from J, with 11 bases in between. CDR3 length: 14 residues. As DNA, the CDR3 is TGTGCCACCAGCAGGGACAGAGCCCCAGATACGCAGTATTTT. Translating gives CATSRDRAPDTQYF.

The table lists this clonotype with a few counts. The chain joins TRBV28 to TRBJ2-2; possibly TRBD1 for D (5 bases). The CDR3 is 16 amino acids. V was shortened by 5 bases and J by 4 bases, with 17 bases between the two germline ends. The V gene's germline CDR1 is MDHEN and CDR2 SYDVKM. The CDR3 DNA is TGTGCCAGCAGTACGACAATGGGGCGAGTCACCGGGGAGCTGTTTTTT. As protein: CASSTTMGRVTGELFF.

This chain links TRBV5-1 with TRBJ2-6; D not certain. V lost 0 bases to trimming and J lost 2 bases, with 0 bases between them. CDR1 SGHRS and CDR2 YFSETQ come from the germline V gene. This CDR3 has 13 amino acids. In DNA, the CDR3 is TGCGCCAGCAGCTTGGCTGGGGCCAACGTCCTGACTTTC. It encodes CASSLAGANVLTF.

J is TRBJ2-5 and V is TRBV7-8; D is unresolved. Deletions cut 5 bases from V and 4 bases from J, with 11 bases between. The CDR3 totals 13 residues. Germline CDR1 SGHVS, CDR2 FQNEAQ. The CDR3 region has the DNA TGTGCCAGCAGCCCCGCAGGTACAGAGACCCAGTACTTC. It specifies CASSPAGTETQYF.

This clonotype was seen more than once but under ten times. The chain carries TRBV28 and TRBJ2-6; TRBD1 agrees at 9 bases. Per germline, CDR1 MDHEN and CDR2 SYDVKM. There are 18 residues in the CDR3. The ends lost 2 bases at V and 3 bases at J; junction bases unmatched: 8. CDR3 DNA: TGTGCCAGCAGTTTAAGCGGACAGGGGATTTATGGGGCCAACGTCCTGACTTTC. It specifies CASSLSGQGIYGANVLTF.

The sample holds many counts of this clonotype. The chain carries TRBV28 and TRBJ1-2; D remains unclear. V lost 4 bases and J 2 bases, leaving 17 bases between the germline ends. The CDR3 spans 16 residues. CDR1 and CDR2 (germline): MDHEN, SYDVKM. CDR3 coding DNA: TGTGCCAGCAGTTCGCCCGCGTCCCAGACAAACTATGGCTACACCTTC. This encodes CASSSPASQTNYGYTF.

CDR3 residues: CASSQGRGPYEQYF. CDR3 nucleotide sequence: TGTGCCAGCTCACAGGGCAGGGGCCCCTACGAGCAGTACTTC. V gene TRBV18 combines with J gene TRBJ2-7; maybe TRBD1 (6 bases). This CDR3 has 14 residues. CDR1 and CDR2 from the germline V gene are KGHSH and LQKENI. Trimming shortened V by 4 bases and J by 2 bases, and 12 bases separated the two germline ends.

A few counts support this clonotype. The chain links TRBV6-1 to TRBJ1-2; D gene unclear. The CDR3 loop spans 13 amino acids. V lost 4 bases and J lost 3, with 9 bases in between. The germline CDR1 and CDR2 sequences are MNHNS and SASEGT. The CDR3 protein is CASSGWDDYGYTF. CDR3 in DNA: TGTGCCAGCAGTGGGTGGGATGACTATGGCTACACCTTC.